This T cell receptor (beta chain) was identified in a study of blood T cell repertoires in COVID-19. Study overall: Sources were T cells, B-cell-depleted T cells, or PBMCs; the material itself was cDNA or gDNA.

Generated by immunoSEQ multiplex PCR, the TCRdb table keeps only in-frame clones and is missing some. The table includes some 110,000 clones, roughly four fifths detected once. This CDR3 has 16 amino acids. The germline V gene encodes CDR1 SGHAT and CDR2 FQNNGV. The V and J ends lost 3 bases and 1 base, in that order; junction bases with no gene match: 5. The sequenced sample was peripheral blood. The chain uses TRBV11-2 and TRBJ1-3; 8 bases are shared with TRBD1. The sequence was collected from a middle-aged man with acute or convalescent COVID-19. CDR3 protein: CASSFRTGQSGNTIYF. DNA for the CDR3: TGTGCCAGCAGCTTCAGGACAGGGCAATCTGGAAACACCATATATTTT.